Reported below is one T cell receptor beta chain. This record belongs to a study of OX40 agonist ivuxolimab in advanced cancers. The repertoire was sequenced with immunoSEQ multiplex PCR; TCRdb's copy has only in-frame clones and lacks some. The sample has 34,000 or so clones, just over 90% seen once. The ends lost 0 bases at V and 2 bases at J; junction bases unmatched: 0. This CDR3 is built from 15 residues. Germline CDR1 is SGDLS and CDR2 is YYNGEE. Patients were excluded for autoimmune disease history or systemic immunosuppression. The sample in question was CD4+ or CD8+ T cells sorted from blood, obtained in a trial of the OX40 agonist ivuxolimab. This clonotype was sampled from an adult with an advanced solid tumor such as melanoma, head and neck, liver or kidney cancer. The V gene is TRBV9, the J gene TRBJ2-7; 12 positions agree with TRBD2. CDR3 nucleotide sequence: TGTGCCAGCAGCGTAGGGACTAGCGGGACCTACGAGCAGTACTTC. This translates into CASSVGTSGTYEQYF. Based on the CDR3 plus reference TRBV9 and TRBJ2-7, the full variable domain is DSGVTQTPKHLITATGQRVTLRCSPRSGDLSVYWYQQSLDQGLQFLIQYYNGEERAKGNILERFSAQQFPDLHSELNLSSLELGDSALYFCASSVGTSGTYEQYFGPGTRLTVT.